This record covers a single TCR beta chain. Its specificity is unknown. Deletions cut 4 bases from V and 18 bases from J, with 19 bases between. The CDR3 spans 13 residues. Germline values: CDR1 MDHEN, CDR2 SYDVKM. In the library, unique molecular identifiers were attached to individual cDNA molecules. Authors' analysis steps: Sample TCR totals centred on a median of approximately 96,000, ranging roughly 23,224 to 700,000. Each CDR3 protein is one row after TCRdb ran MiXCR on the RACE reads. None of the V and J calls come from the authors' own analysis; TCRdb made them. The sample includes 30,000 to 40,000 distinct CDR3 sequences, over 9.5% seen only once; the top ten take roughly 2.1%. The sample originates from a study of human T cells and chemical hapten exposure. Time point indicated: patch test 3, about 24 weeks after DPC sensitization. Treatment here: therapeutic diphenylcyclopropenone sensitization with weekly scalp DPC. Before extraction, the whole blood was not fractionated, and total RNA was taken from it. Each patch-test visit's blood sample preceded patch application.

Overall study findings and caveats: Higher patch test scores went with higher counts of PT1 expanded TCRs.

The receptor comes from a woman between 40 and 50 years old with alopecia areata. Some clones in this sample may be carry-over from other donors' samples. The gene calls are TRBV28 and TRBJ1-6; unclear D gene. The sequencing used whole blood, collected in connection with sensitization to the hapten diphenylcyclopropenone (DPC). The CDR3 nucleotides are TGTGCCAGCAGTTCCTCGTGGCTCGTTAACCCCCACTTT. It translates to CASSSSWLVNPHF.